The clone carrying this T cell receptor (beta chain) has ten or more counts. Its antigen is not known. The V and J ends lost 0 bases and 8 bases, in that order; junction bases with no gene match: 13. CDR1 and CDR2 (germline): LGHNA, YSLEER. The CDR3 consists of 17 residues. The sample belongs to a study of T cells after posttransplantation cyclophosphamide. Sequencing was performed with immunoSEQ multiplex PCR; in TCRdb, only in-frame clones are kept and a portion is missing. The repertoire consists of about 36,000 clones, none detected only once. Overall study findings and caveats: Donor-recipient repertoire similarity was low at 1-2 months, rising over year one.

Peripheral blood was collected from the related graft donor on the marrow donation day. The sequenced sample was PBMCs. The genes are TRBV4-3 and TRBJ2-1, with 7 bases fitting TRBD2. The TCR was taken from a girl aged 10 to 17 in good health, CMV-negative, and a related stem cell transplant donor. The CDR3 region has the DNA TGCGCCAGCAGCCAAGATTGGACTAGTGGGATCATGGATGAGCAGTTCTTC. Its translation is CASSQDWTSGIMDEQFF.